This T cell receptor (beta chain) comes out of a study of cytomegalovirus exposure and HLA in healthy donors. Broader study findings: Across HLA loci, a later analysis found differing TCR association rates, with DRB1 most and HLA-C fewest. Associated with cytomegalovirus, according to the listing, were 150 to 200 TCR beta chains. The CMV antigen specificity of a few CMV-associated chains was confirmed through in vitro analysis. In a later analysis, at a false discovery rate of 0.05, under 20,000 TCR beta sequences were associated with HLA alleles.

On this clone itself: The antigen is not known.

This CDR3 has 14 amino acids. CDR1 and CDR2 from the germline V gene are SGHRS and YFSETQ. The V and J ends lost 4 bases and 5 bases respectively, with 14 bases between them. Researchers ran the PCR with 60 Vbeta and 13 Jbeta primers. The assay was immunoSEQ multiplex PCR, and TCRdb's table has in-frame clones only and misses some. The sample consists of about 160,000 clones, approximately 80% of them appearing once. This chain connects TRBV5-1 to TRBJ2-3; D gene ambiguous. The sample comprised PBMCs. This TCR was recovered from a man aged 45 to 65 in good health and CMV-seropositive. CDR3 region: CASSPTAGLDTQYF. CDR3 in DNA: TGCGCCAGCAGCCCGACGGCAGGCCTAGATACGCAGTATTTT.